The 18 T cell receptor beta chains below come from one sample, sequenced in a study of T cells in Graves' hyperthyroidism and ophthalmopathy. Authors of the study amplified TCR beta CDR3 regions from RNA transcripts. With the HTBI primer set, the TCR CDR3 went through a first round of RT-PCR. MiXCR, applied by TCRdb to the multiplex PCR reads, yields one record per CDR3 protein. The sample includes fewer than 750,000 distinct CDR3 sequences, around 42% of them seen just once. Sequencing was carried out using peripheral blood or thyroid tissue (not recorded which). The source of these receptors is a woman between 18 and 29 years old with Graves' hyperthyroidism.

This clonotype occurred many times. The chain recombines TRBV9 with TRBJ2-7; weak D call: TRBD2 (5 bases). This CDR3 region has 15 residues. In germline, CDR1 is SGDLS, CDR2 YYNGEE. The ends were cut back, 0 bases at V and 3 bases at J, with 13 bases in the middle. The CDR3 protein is CASSVETEGFYEQYF. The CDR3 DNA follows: TGTGCCAGCAGCGTAGAAACCGAGGGATTCTACGAGCAGTACTTC.

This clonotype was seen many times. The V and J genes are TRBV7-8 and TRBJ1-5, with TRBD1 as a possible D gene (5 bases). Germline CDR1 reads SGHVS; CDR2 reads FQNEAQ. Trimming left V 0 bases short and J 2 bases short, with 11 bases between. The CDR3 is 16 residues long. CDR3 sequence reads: CASSLAWGFGNQPQHF. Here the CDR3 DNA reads TGTGCCAGCAGCTTAGCCTGGGGGTTCGGCAATCAGCCCCAGCATTTT.

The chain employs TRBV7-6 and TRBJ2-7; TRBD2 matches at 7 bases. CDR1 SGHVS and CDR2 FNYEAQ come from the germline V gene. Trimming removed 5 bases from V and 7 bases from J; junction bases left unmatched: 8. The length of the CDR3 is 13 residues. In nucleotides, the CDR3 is TGTGCCAGCAGCCCTCAAGCGGGACTTGAGCAGTACTTC. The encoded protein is CASSPQAGLEQYF. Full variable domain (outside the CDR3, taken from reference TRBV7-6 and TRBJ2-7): GAGVSQSPRYKVTKRGQDVALRCDPISGHVSLYWYRQALGQGPEFLTYFNYEAQQDKSGLPNDRFSAERPEGSISTLTIQRTEQRDSAMYRCASSPQAGLEQYFGPGTRLTVT.

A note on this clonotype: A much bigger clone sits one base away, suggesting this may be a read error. The CDR3 sequence: CASGPWPPVPEAQYF. In DNA, the CDR3 is TGTGCCAGCGGTCCTTGGCCCCCTGTCCCAGAGGCCCAGTACTTC. The rearrangement links TRBV7-2 to TRBJ2-5, with D unresolved. Germline V CDR1 and CDR2: SGHTA, FQGNSA. The CDR3 sequence is 15 residues long.

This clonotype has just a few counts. The DNA for the CDR3 is TGTGCCAGCAAGGATGGTTTTGGGACGGATGAGCAGTTCTTC. Amino acid sequence: CASKDGFGTDEQFF. V is TRBV2 and J is TRBJ2-1; either TRBD1 or TRBD2 may supply D (5 bases each). The CDR3 extends over 14 amino acids. Germline values: CDR1 SNHLY, CDR2 FYNNEI. The V end was cut by 7 bases, the J end by 8 bases, with 18 bases between.

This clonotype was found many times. CDR3 protein: CASTDRGYEQYF. The CDR3 DNA follows: TGTGCCAGTACGGACAGGGGTTACGAGCAGTACTTC. The V call is TRBV19, the J call TRBJ2-7, with 9 bases matching TRBD1. The CDR3 is made up of 12 amino acids. Unmatched junction bases numbered 2, after V lost 7 bases and J lost 4 bases. From germline, CDR1 is LNHDA and CDR2 SQIVND (reference sequence).

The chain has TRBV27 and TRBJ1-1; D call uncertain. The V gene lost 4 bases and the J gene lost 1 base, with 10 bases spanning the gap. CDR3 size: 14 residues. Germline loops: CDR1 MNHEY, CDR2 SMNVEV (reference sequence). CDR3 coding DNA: TGTGCCAGCAGTTGGGCCAAGGGGAACACTGAAGCTTTCTTT. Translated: CASSWAKGNTEAFF.

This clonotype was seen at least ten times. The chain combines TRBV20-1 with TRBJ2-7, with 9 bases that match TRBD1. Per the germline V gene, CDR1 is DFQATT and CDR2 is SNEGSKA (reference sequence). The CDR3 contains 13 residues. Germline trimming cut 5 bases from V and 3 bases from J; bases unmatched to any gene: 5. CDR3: CSAVPGQGYEQYF. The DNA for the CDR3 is TGCAGTGCTGTACCGGGACAGGGCTACGAGCAGTACTTC.

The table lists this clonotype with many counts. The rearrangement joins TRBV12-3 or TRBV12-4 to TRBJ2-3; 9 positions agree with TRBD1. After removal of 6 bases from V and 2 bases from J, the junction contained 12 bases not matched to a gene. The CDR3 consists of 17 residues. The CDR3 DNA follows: TGTGCCAGCAGCCGGACAGGGGAGGATCCGACCACAGATACGCAGTATTTT. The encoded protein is CASSRTGEDPTTDTQYF.

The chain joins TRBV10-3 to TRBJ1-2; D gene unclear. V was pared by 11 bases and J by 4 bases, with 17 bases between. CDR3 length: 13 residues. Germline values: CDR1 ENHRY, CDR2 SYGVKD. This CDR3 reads CAAEGLLGYGYTF. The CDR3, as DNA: TGTGCCGCCGAGGGTTTGCTTGGCTATGGCTACACCTTC.

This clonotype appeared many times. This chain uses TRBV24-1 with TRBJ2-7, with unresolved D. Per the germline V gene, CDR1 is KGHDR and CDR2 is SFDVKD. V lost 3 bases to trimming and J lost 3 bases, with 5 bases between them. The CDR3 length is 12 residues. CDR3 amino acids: CATSDVGYEQYF. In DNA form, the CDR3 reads TGTGCCACCAGTGATGTCGGCTACGAGCAGTACTTC.

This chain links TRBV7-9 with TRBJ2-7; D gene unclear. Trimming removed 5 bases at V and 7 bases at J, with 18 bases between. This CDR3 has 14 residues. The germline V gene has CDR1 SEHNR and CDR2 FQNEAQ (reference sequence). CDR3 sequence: CASSRQIRANEQYF. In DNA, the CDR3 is TGTGCCAGCAGCCGCCAGATACGGGCCAATGAGCAGTACTTC.

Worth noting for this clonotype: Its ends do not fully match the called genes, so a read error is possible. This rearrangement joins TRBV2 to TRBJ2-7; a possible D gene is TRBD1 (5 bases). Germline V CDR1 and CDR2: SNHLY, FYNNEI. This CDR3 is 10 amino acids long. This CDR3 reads CASMGHEQCF. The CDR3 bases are TGTGCCAGCATGGGGCACGAGCAGTGCTTC.

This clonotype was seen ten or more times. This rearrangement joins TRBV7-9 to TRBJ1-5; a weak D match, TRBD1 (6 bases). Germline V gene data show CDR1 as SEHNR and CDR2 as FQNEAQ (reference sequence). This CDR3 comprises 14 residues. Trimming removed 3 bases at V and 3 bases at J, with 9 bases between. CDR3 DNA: TGTGCCAGCAGCTTGGGGGCATTCAATCAGCCCCAGCATTTT. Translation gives CASSLGAFNQPQHF.

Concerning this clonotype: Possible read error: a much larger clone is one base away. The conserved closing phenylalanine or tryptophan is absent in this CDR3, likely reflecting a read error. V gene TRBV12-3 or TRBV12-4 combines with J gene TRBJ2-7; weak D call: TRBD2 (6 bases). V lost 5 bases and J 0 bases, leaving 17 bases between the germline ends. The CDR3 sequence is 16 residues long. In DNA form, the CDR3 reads TGTGCCAGCAGTCCCGGGACTCCCATCAGCTCCTACGAGCAGTACCTC. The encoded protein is CASSPGTPISSYEQYL.

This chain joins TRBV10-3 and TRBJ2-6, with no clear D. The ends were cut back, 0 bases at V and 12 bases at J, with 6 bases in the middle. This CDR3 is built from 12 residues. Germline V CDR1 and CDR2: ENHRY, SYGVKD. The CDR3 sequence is CAISESVSVLTF. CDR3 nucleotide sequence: TGTGCCATCAGTGAGTCGGTTAGCGTCCTGACTTTC.

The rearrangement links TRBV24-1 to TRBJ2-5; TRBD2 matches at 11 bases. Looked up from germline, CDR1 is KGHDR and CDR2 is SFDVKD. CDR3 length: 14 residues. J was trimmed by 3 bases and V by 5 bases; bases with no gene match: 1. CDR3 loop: CATSGGLAEETQYF. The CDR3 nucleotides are TGTGCCACCAGTGGGGGACTAGCGGAAGAGACCCAGTACTTC.

CDR3 nucleotide sequence: TGCGCCAGCAGCTTGGGGGGGCCCGAGCGGACCCAGTACTTC. It specifies CASSLGGPERTQYF. The rearrangement links TRBV5-1 to TRBJ2-5, with a possible D match to TRBD1 (6 bases). V lost 0 bases and J lost 7, with 13 bases in between. CDR3 length: 14 amino acids. Germline CDR1 SGHRS, CDR2 YFSETQ.